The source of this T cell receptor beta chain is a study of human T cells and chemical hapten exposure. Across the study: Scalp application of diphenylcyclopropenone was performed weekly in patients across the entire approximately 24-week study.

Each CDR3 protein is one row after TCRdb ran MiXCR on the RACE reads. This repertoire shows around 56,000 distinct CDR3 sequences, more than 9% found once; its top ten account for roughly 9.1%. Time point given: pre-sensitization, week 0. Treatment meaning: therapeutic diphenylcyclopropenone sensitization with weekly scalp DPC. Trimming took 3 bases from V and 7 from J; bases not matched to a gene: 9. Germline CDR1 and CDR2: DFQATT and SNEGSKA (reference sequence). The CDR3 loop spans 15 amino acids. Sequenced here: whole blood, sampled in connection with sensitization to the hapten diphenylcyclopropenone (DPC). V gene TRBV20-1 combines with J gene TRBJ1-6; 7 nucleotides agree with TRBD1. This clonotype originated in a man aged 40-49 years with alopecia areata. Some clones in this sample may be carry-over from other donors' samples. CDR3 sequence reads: CSASSPGGRNSPLHF. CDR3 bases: TGCAGTGCTAGTAGTCCAGGGGGTAGGAATTCACCCCTCCACTTT.